These 16 T cell receptor beta chains were all obtained from the same sample, sequenced in a study of sequential checkpoint blockade in melanoma. Only in-frame clones appear in the TCRdb table, and some are missing; sequencing was by immunoSEQ multiplex PCR. The table lists about 10,000 clones, 76% of them singletons. Described treatment: randomized to nivolumab then ipilimumab (arm A) or the reverse (arm B). Source: CD8+ T cells sorted from blood (inferred from file names), taken from a patient given nivolumab and ipilimumab in sequence. Source of these receptors: a human donor with melanoma.

Comments on this clone: Other DNA sequences in the sample encode the same CDR3. The chain carries TRBV5-8 and TRBJ2-7; TRBD2 is a possible D gene (5 bases). This CDR3 contains 13 residues. Trimming left V 4 bases short and J 3 bases short, with 11 bases between. CDR1 and CDR2 from the germline V gene are SGHTS and YDEGEE. CDR3 residues: CASSQARGYEQYF. The CDR3 DNA reads as TGTGCCAGCAGCCAAGCCCGGGGCTACGAGCAGTACTTC.

This chain joins TRBV28 and TRBJ2-7, with D possibly TRBD1 on 6 matching bases. The CDR3 has 16 residues. Germline CDR1 MDHEN, CDR2 SYDVKM. V was clipped by 1 base and J by 2 bases, with 15 bases between them. The CDR3 coding sequence is TGTGCCAGCAGTTTATTCGGGGACATCCTTACCTACGAGCAGTACTTC. Amino acid sequence: CASSLFGDILTYEQYF.

This clone was seen more than once but under ten times. The J gene is TRBJ1-1, the V gene TRBV25-1; D unresolved. Germline lookup yields CDR1 MGHDK and CDR2 SYGVNS. The length of the CDR3 is 12 residues. Trimming left V 3 bases short and J 5 bases short, with 7 bases between. CDR3 region: CASSDLGTEAFF. In nucleotides, the CDR3 is TGTGCCAGCAGTGATCTCGGGACTGAAGCTTTCTTT.

The genes are TRBV6-6 and TRBJ2-7; 7 bases are shared with TRBD1. The germline gives CDR1 MNHNY, CDR2 SVGAGI (reference sequence). The CDR3 covers 14 residues. The V gene end was trimmed by 5 bases and the J gene end by 4 bases; junction bases not matched to a gene: 8. The CDR3, as DNA: TGTGCCAGCAGTCCCGGGACAGCACCTTACGAGCAGTACTTC. Amino acids: CASSPGTAPYEQYF.

The J gene is TRBJ1-2, the V gene TRBV25-1; 9 positions match TRBD1. The CDR3 covers 15 residues. V shed 1 base, J shed 8 bases, and the junction held 8 bases outside the gene matches. Germline CDR1 and CDR2: MGHDK and SYGVNS. The CDR3 here is CASSELGTGRNGYTF. The CDR3 DNA sequence: TGTGCCAGCAGTGAATTGGGGACAGGGAGGAACGGCTACACCTTC.

This clone was found a few times. J is TRBJ2-7 and V is TRBV18, with D hard to call. V lost 1 base to trimming and J lost 3 bases, with 10 bases between them. The germline V gene encodes CDR1 KGHSH and CDR2 LQKENI. The CDR3 is 14 residues long. CDR3 loop: CASSPRLRLYEQYF. Here the CDR3 DNA reads TGTGCCAGCTCACCACGTCTGAGACTCTACGAGCAGTACTTC. Looking up the rest from reference TRBV18 and TRBJ2-7 gives the full variable domain: NAGVMQNPRHLVRRRGQEARLRCSPMKGHSHVYWYRQLPEEGLKFMVYLQKENIIDESGMPKERFSAEFPKEGPSILRIQQVVRGDSAAYFCASSPRLRLYEQYFGPGTRLTVT.

The chain links TRBV5-4 to TRBJ2-7; tentative D call: TRBD2 (5 bases). The CDR3 loop spans 15 amino acids. Germline V gene lookup returns CDR1 SGHNT and CDR2 YYREEE (reference sequence). V shed 5 bases and J shed 0 bases, with 15 bases lying between them. CDR3 DNA sequence: TGTGCCAGCAGTTCAAGCGGATTCAGCTCCTACGAGCAGTACTTC. It specifies CASSSSGFSSYEQYF. Complete variable domain (other parts from reference TRBV5-4 and TRBJ2-7): ETGVTQSPTHLIKTRGQQVTLRCSSQSGHNTVSWYQQALGQGPQFIFQYYREEENGRGNFPPRFSGLQFPNYSSELNVNALELDDSALYLCASSSSGFSSYEQYFGPGTRLTVT.

The J gene is TRBJ2-7, the V gene TRBV21-1; TRBD1, the table's D call, lacks a check against the DNA. TRBV21-1 is annotated as a pseudogene. This CDR3 has 17 residues. The CDR3 DNA sequence: TGTGCCAGCAGCTCTCCGGGACAGGGCCCCTTCTCCTACGAGCAGTACTTC. This gives the protein CASSSPGQGPFSYEQYF.

The gene calls are TRBV4-3 and TRBJ1-2, with D perhaps TRBD1 (6 bases). The CDR3 covers 15 residues. In germline, CDR1 is LGHNA, CDR2 YSLEER. V was shortened by 2 bases and J by 5 bases, with 15 bases between the two germline ends. The CDR3 loop reads CASSQLPTGMYGYTF. The CDR3 coding sequence is TGCGCCAGCAGCCAACTTCCGACAGGAATGTATGGCTACACCTTC.

The chain joins TRBV6-1 to TRBJ2-7; TRBD2 agrees at 7 bases. There are 14 residues in the CDR3. The trim removed 8 bases at V and 3 bases at J, leaving 10 bases unmatched. From germline, CDR1 is MNHNS and CDR2 SASEGT. The DNA for the CDR3 is TGTGCCAGCGAGAACGGGGAGGGAGTCTACGAGCAGTACTTC. Protein: CASENGEGVYEQYF.

The V call is TRBV27, the J call TRBJ2-1, with 9 nucleotides matching TRBD2. With V trimmed by 4 bases and J by 4 bases, 8 bases remained unmatched. Per the germline V gene, CDR1 is MNHEY and CDR2 is SMNVEV (reference sequence). The CDR3 covers 16 residues. The CDR3 spells CASSSPGSGGYNEQFF. The CDR3 nucleotides read TGTGCCAGCAGTTCCCCCGGTAGCGGGGGTTACAATGAGCAGTTCTTC.

In nucleotides, the CDR3 is TGCGCCAGCAGCCCGACAGGAGTGAATGAAAAACTGTTTTTT. Amino acid sequence: CASSPTGVNEKLFF. The J gene is TRBJ1-4, the V gene TRBV5-1; D might be TRBD1 (6 bases). The germline CDR1 and CDR2 sequences are SGHRS and YFSETQ. V was cut by 4 bases and J by 5 bases, with 12 bases left in between. The CDR3 is 14 residues long.

This clone has just a few counts. The chain uses TRBV4-3 and TRBJ2-7; 12 bases line up with TRBD2. Trimming took 4 bases from V and 5 from J; bases not matched to a gene: 15. The CDR3 has 18 residues. Germline loops: CDR1 LGHNA, CDR2 YSLEER. In DNA form, the CDR3 reads TGCGCCAGCAGCCTGTGGGCTAGCGGGGGGGCCGAGGATCACGAGCAGTACTTC. It is translated as CASSLWASGGAEDHEQYF.

The V call is TRBV28, the J call TRBJ1-5; D gene ambiguous. The CDR3 is 15 residues long. V was shortened by 5 bases and J by 6 bases, with 17 bases between the two germline ends. Germline V gives CDR1 MDHEN, CDR2 SYDVKM. DNA of the CDR3: TGTGCCAGCAGTCCAGGTGGGAGTTGGGGTCAGCCCCAGCATTTT. Translating it yields CASSPGGSWGQPQHF.

Only a few counts were recorded for this clone. V and J are TRBV7-2 and TRBJ2-7; D gene uncertain. Trimming stripped 1 base from V and 4 bases from J, with 5 bases between. Germline values: CDR1 SGHTA, CDR2 FQGNSA. The CDR3 sequence is 12 residues long. The CDR3 region is CASSLDEYEQYF. The CDR3 bases are TGTGCCAGCAGCTTAGATGAGTACGAGCAGTACTTC.

The rearrangement joins TRBV7-9 to TRBJ2-7; D may be TRBD1 (5 bases). Per the germline V gene, CDR1 is SEHNR and CDR2 is FQNEAQ (reference sequence). The CDR3 loop spans 15 amino acids. Trimming cost V 4 bases and J 5 bases, with 18 bases left between them. The CDR3, as DNA: TGTGCCAGCAGCTCTCCTCAGGGCTACCTAAACGAGCAGTACTTC. It specifies CASSSPQGYLNEQYF.